Following are 15 T cell receptor beta chains from one sample sequenced in a study of siplizumab effects on memory and regulatory T cells. Sequencing was performed with immunoSEQ multiplex PCR; in TCRdb, only in-frame clones are kept and a portion is missing. Here the sample spans 100,000 or so clones, about 94% being singletons. The sample was non-Treg CD4+ T cells sorted from blood. Source of these receptors: a human donor in good health.

This chain connects TRBV10-2 to TRBJ2-1; either TRBD1 or TRBD2 may supply D (5 bases each). V was pared by 5 bases and J by 7 bases, with 15 bases between. The germline CDR1 and CDR2 sequences are WSHSY and SAAADI. This CDR3 region has 14 residues. The CDR3 reads CASSRDPTLNEQFF. As DNA, the CDR3 is TGCGCCAGCAGTAGGGACCCGACATTGAATGAGCAGTTCTTC.

This clone has just one count. This chain links TRBV7-2 with TRBJ2-1; D unresolved. Germline-derived CDR1 and CDR2 are SGHTA and FQGNSA. V was trimmed by 2 bases and J by 9 bases, leaving 17 bases between them. CDR3 size: 15 residues. This chain's CDR3 is CASSLILVTFSEQFF. The CDR3 coding sequence is TGTGCCAGCAGCTTAATCCTAGTGACGTTCTCTGAGCAGTTCTTC.

J is TRBJ2-1 and V is TRBV19; 10 bases align to TRBD2. CDR3 size: 14 residues. CDR1 is LNHDA, CDR2 SQIVND, per germline (reference sequence). V dropped 3 bases and J dropped 5; count of bases not matched to a gene: 1. DNA of the CDR3: TGTGCCAGTAGTATTGGACTAGCGGACAATGAGCAGTTCTTC. Translating it yields CASSIGLADNEQFF.

This chain connects TRBV27 to TRBJ2-1, with TRBD2 as a possible D gene (5 bases). This CDR3 is 15 amino acids long. Germline V gene sequence: CDR1 MNHEY, CDR2 SMNVEV (reference sequence). The V end was cut by 3 bases, the J end by 2 bases, with 11 bases between. This CDR3 is CASSFSGGPYNEQFF. The CDR3 DNA is TGTGCCAGCAGTTTTAGTGGAGGACCCTACAATGAGCAGTTCTTC.

This clone was detected only once. The chain joins TRBV11-2 to TRBJ1-3; D remains unclear. Trimming removed 3 bases at V and 2 bases at J, with 14 bases between. Germline CDR1 SGHAT, CDR2 FQNNGV. The length of the CDR3 is 16 residues. The CDR3 region has the DNA TGTGCCAGCAGCTTTTTAGAGGTGTTTGCTGGAAACACCATATATTTT. Protein sequence: CASSFLEVFAGNTIYF.

J is TRBJ1-1 and V is TRBV7-8; D is uncertain. Trimming removed 4 bases from V and 0 bases from J, with 9 bases in between. The CDR3 runs 14 residues. Germline-derived CDR1 and CDR2 are SGHVS and FQNEAQ. The CDR3 here is CASSSKGMNTEAFF. For the CDR3, the DNA is TGTGCCAGCAGCTCAAAAGGTATGAACACTGAAGCTTTCTTT. Based on the CDR3 plus reference TRBV7-8 and TRBJ1-1, the full variable domain is GAGVSQSPRYKVAKRGQDVALRCDPISGHVSLFWYQQALGQGPEFLTYFQNEAQLDKSGLPSDRFFAERPEGSVSTLKIQRTQQEDSAVYLCASSSKGMNTEAFFGQGTRLTVV.

The chain joins TRBV27 to TRBJ2-3; possible D gene TRBD1, 7 bases. The length of the CDR3 is 17 residues. The V end was cut by 3 bases, the J end by 4 bases, with 20 bases between. Germline values: CDR1 MNHEY, CDR2 SMNVEV (reference sequence). The chain's CDR3 is CASSLDRRRGRPDTQYF. Written as DNA, the CDR3 is TGTGCCAGCAGTTTGGACCGAAGGAGGGGGCGCCCAGATACGCAGTATTTT.

This chain links TRBV7-9 with TRBJ2-7, with D hard to call. The CDR3 spans 11 residues. V was clipped by 1 base and J by 8 bases, with 6 bases between them. Germline loops: CDR1 SEHNR, CDR2 FQNEAQ (reference sequence). CDR3 region: CASSLGDQQYF. In DNA, the CDR3 is TGTGCCAGCAGCTTAGGGGATCAGCAGTACTTC.

The chain couples TRBV19 to TRBJ2-7; possible D gene TRBD2, 5 bases. Per germline, CDR1 LNHDA and CDR2 SQIVND (reference sequence). This CDR3 is built from 16 residues. The germline V and J ends were trimmed by 6 bases and 2 bases, with 20 bases remaining between them. CDR3 sequence: CASRGSGKRLAYEQYF. CDR3 DNA sequence: TGTGCCAGTAGGGGAAGCGGAAAACGACTTGCCTACGAGCAGTACTTC.

As to this clone: Sequence at one end of the junction differs from germline and may be a read error. The CDR3 DNA sequence: TGTGCCAGTAGTAACGATCGAGGGACGACGGAGCATTTT. Protein sequence: CASSNDRGTTEHF. V and J are TRBV19 and TRBJ2-3; D is tentatively TRBD1 or TRBD2 (5 bases each). There are 13 residues in the CDR3. Looked up from germline, CDR1 is LNHDA and CDR2 is SQIVND (reference sequence).

The chain combines TRBV28 with TRBJ1-1; 7 bases match TRBD1. Trimming removed 5 bases from V and 1 base from J; junction bases left unmatched: 13. The length of the CDR3 is 17 residues. Germline V CDR1 and CDR2: MDHEN, SYDVKM. CDR3 coding DNA: TGTGCCAGCAGTCCCCGCCGCCTGACAGGGACGAACACTGAAGCTTTCTTT. The encoded protein is CASSPRRLTGTNTEAFF.

The rearrangement joins TRBV6-5 to TRBJ2-5; D unresolved. V lost 8 bases to trimming and J lost 5 bases, with 18 bases between them. CDR1 MNHEY and CDR2 SVGAGI come from the germline V gene. CDR3 length: 14 residues. The CDR3 DNA reads as TGTGCCAGCGCCTGGGCCTCCTCGTCCGAGACCCAGTACTTC. Its translation is CASAWASSSETQYF.

J is TRBJ1-2 and V is TRBV18; 7 bases are shared with TRBD1. The CDR3 has 16 residues. Trimming at V came to 0 bases and at J to 4 bases, leaving 8 bases not matched to a gene. Germline V CDR1 and CDR2: KGHSH, LQKENI. The CDR3 DNA follows: TGTGCCAGCTCACCACCGCAGGGGGGAATGTTCTATGGCTACACCTTC. It codes for CASSPPQGGMFYGYTF.

This chain joins TRBV11-2 and TRBJ1-3; no clear D gene. The germline V gene has CDR1 SGHAT and CDR2 FQNNGV. This CDR3 is 17 amino acids long. The V gene lost 1 base and the J gene lost 0 bases, with 13 bases spanning the gap. The CDR3 DNA sequence: TGTGCCAGCAGCTTAGGATCGGGGAAACACTCTGGAAACACCATATATTTT. Protein product: CASSLGSGKHSGNTIYF.

The chain is built from TRBV27 and TRBJ2-3; D is perhaps TRBD1 (5 bases). This CDR3 region has 18 residues. The germline CDR1 and CDR2 sequences are MNHEY and SMNVEV (reference sequence). Trimming stripped 4 bases from V and 0 bases from J, with 20 bases between. CDR3 nucleotide sequence: TGTGCCAGCAGTTGGGCCCGCAGGGCCCGTATTAGCACAGATACGCAGTATTTT. This gives the protein CASSWARRARISTDTQYF.